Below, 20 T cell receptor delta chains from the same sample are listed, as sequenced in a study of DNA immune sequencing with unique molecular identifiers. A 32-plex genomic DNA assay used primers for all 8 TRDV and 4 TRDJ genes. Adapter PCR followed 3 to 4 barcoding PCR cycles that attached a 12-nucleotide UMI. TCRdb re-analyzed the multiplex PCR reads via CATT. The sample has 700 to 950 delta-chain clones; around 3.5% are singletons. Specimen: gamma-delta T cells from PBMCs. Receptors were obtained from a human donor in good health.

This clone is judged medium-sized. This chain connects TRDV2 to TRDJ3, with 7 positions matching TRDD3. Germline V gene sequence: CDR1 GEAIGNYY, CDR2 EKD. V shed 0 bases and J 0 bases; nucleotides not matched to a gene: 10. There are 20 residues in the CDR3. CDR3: CACDTAAGGGSSWDTRQMFF. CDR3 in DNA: TGTGCCTGTGACACCGCGGCTGGGGGGGGCAGCTCCTGGGACACCCGACAGATGTTTTTC.

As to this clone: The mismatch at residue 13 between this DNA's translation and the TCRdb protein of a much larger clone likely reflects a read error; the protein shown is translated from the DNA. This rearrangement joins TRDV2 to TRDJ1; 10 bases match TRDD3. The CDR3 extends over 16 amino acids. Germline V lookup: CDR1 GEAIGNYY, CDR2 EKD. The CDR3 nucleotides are TGTGCCTGTGACGGAATGGGGGATACTAAGGTCGATAGACTCATCTTT. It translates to CACDGMGDTKVDRLIF.

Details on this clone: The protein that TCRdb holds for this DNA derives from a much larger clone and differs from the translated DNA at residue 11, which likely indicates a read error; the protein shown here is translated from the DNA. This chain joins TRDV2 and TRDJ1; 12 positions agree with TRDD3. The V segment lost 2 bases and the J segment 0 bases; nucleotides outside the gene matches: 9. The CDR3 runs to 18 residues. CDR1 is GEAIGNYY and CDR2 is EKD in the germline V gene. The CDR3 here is CACDKVAGGYGYTDKLIF. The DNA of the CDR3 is TGTGCCTGTGACAAAGTGGCTGGGGGATACGGTTACACCGATAAACTCATCTTT.

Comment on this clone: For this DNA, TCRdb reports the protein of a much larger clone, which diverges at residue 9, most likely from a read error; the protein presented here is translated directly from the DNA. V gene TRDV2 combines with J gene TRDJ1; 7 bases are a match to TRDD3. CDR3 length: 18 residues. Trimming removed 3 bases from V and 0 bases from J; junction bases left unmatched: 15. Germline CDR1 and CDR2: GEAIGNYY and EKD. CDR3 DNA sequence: TGTGCCTGTGACCCCGTACTGGGGACCAATATTTACACCGATAAACTCATCTTT. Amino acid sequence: CACDPVLGTNIYTDKLIF.

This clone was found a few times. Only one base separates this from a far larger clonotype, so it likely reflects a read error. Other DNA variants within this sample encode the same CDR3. CDR3 nucleotides: TGTGCCTGTGATACTCTCCCCCACCTTACGGGAGCCCACACCGATAAACTCATCTTT. This encodes CACDTLPHLTGAHTDKLIF. The chain recombines TRDV2 with TRDJ1; unclear D gene. This CDR3 is built from 19 residues. With 4 bases removed from V and 0 bases from J, the gap between germline ends came to 26 bases. CDR1 is GEAIGNYY, CDR2 EKD, per germline.

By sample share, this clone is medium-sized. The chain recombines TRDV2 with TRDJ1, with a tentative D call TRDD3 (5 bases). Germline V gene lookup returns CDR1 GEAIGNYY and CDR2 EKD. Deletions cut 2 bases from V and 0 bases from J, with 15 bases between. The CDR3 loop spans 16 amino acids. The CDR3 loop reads CACDKLGGSYTDKLIF. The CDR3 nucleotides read TGTGCCTGTGACAAACTAGGGGGTTCGTACACCGATAAACTCATCTTT.

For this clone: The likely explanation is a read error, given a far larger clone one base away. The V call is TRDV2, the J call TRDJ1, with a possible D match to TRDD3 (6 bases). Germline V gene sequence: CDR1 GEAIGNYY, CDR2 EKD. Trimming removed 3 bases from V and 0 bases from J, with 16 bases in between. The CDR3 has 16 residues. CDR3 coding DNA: TGTGCCTGTGACTCCCTGGGGAAACTGTACACCGATAAACTCATCTTT. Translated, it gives CACDSLGKLYTDKLIF.

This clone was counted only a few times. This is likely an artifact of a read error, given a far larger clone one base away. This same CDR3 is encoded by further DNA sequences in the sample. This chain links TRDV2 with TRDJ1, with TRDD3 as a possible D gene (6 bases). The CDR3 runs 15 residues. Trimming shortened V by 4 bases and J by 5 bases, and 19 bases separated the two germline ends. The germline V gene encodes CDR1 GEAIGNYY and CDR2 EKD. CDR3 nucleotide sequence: TGTGCCTGTGATACCGTCGGGGGGACTCGGGATAAACTCATCTTT. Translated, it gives CACDTVGGTRDKLIF.

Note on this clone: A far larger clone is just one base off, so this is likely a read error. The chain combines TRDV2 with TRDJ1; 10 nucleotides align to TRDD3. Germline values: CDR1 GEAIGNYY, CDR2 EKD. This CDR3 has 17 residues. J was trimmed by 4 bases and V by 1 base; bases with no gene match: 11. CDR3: CACDTLGDRDGSDKLIF. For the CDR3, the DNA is TGTGCCTGTGACACTCTGGGGGATAGGGACGGTAGCGATAAACTCATCTTT.

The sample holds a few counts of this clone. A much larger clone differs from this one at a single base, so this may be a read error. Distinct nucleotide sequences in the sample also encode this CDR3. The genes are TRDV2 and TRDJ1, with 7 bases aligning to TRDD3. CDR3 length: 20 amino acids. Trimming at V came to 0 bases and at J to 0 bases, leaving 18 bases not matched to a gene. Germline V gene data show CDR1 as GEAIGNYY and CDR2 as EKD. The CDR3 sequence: CACDTEFPAGGPRDTDKLIF. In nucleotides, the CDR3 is TGTGCCTGTGACACCGAGTTTCCAGCTGGGGGCCCCAGGGACACCGATAAACTCATCTTT.

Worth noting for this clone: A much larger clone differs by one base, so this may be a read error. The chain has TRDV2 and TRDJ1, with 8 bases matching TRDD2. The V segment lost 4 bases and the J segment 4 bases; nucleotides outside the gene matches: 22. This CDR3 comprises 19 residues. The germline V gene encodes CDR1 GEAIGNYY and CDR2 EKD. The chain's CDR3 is CACDGLPSDMTSVDDKLIF. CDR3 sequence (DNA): TGTGCCTGTGATGGCCTTCCTAGTGATATGACTTCTGTTGACGATAAACTCATCTTT.

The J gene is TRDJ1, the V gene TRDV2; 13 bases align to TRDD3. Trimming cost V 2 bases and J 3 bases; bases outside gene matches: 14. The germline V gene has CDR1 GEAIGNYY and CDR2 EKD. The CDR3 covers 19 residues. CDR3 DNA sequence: TGTGCCTGTGACAAACTGGGGGATACGCCCCAAAAGAAAGCCGATAAACTCATCTTT. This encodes CACDKLGDTPQKKADKLIF.

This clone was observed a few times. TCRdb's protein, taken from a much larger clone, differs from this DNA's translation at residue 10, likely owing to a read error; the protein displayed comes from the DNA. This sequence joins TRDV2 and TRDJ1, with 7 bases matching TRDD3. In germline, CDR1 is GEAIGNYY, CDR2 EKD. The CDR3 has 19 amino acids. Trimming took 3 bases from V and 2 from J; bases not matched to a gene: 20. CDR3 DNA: TGTGCCTGTGACCCGGTTATGGTACTGGTGGATACGGGAACCGATAAACTCATCTTT. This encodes CACDPVMVLVDTGTDKLIF.

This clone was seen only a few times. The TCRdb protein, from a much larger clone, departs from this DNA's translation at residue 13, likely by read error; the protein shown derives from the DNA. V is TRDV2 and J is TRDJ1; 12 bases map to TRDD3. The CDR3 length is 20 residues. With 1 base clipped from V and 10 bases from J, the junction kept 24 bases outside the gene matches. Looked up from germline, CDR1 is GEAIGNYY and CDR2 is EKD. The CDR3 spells CACDTLTGGYLRWEPQVLIF. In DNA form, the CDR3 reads TGTGCCTGTGACACATTAACTGGGGGATACTTAAGGTGGGAGCCCCAAGTACTCATCTTT.

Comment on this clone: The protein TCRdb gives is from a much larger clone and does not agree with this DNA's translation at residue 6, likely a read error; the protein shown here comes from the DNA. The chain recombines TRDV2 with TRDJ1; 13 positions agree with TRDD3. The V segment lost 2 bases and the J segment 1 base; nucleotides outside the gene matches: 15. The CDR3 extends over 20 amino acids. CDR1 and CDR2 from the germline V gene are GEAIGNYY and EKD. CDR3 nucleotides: TGTGCCTGTGACAAGATGGGCTTTCAACTGGGGGATACGCGCACCGATAAACTCATCTTT. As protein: CACDKMGFQLGDTRTDKLIF.

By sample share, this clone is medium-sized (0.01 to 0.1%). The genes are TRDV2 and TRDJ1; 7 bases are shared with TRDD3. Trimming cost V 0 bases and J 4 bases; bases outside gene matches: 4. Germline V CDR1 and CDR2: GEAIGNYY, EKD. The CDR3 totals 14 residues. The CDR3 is CACDTVGEDDKLIF. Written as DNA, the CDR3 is TGTGCCTGTGACACCGTGGGGGAAGACGATAAACTCATCTTT.

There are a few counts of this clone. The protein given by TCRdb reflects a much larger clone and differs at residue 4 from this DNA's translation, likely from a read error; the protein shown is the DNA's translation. The CDR3 sequence: CACGPIALGGYRGTDKLIF. The CDR3, as DNA: TGTGCCTGTGGCCCCATAGCGCTCGGGGGATACCGGGGCACCGATAAACTCATCTTT. The gene calls are TRDV2 and TRDJ1; TRDD3 matches 9 bases. CDR3 size: 19 residues. The junction had 19 bases not matched to a gene; V was cut back by 5 bases and J by 1 base. Germline CDR1 GEAIGNYY, CDR2 EKD.

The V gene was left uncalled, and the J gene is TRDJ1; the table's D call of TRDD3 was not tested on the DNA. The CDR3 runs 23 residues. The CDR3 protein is CACDTVTITGGYDMGSVTDKLIF. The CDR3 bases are TGTGCCTGTGACACCGTGACCATCACTGGGGGATATGATATGGGCTCCGTCACCGATAAACTCATCTTT.

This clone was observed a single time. The CDR3 loop is CALGDPGSYGTGHRVLTAQLFF. The CDR3 nucleotides are TGTGCTCTTGGGGACCCGGGTTCCTACGGTACGGGACATAGGGTTTTGACAGCACAACTCTTCTTT. The chain recombines TRDV1 with TRDJ2; 7 positions match TRDD2. Because TCRdb records no J gene, it was assigned here through a match of the DNA to germline. The CDR3 runs to 22 residues. With 3 bases clipped from V and 1 base from J, the junction kept 23 bases outside the gene matches. In germline, CDR1 is TSWWSYY, CDR2 QGS.

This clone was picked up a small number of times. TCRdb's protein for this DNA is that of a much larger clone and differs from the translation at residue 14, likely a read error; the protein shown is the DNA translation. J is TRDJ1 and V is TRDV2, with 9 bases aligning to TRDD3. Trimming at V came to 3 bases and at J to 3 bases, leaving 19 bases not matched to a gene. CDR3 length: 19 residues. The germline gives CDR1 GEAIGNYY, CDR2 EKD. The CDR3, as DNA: TGTGCCTGTGACCCCATAGCGCTCGGGGGATACCGGGGCTCCGATAAACTCATCTTT. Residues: CACDPIALGGYRGSDKLIF.